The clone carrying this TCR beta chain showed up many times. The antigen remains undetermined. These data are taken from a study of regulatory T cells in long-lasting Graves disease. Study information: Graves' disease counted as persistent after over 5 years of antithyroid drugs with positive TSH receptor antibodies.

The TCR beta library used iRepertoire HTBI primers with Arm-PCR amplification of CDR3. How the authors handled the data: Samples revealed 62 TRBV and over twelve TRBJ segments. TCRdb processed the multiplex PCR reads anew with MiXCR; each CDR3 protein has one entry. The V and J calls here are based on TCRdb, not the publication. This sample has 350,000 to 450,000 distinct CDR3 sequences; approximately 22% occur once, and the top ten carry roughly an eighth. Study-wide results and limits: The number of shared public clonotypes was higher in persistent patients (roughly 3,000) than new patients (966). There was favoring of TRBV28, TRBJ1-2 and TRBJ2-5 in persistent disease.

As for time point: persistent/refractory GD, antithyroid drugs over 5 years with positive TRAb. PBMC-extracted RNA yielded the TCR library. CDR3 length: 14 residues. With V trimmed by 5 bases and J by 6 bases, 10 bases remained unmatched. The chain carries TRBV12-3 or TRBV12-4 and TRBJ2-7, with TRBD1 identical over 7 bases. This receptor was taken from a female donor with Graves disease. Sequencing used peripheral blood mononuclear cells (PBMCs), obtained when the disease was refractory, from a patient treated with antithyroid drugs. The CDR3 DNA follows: TGTGCCAGCAGTCTTCGGACAGGTACCGCCGAGCAGTACTTC. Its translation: CASSLRTGTAEQYF.